This T cell receptor beta chain was obtained from a study of T cells in Graves' hyperthyroidism and ophthalmopathy. Study outcomes and limitations: Blood also carried most thyroid clonotypes expanded above 0.001.

CDR1 is DFQATT and CDR2 is SNEGSKA in the germline V gene (reference sequence). CDR3 length equals 17 residues. With 2 bases removed from V and 2 bases from J, the gap between germline ends came to 21 bases. Regions amplified from RNA transcripts were the TCR beta CDR3 regions. RT-PCR in the first round (using the HTBI primer set) targeted the TCR CDR3. One entry per CDR3 protein results from TCRdb running MiXCR on the multiplex PCR reads. The sample records about 600,000 distinct CDR3 sequences, approximately 14% being singletons. The sample holds many counts of this clonotype. Its antigen is not identified.

This TCR was sampled from a woman aged 18-29 years with Graves' ophthalmopathy. Sequencing was done on a sample of blood. The gene calls are TRBV20-1 and TRBJ2-5; maybe TRBD1 (6 bases). The CDR3 is CSARSIGGTPRQETQYF. The CDR3 coding sequence is TGCAGTGCTAGATCAATAGGGGGAACCCCTAGACAAGAGACCCAGTACTTC.